This T cell receptor (beta chain) is from a study of blood T cells in healthy people across ages. Sample-barcoded 5' priming and a J-beta primer mix drove a second PCR of about 6 to 12 cycles. TCRdb analysed the 5' RACE reads with MiXCR anew, one entry per CDR3 protein. The data contain around 780,000 distinct CDR3 sequences, about a quarter of them singletons. Trimming took off 6 bases at V and 3 bases at J, with 15 bases between the two ends. CDR1 is MNHEY, CDR2 SMNVEV, per germline (reference sequence). The CDR3 extends over 14 amino acids. This clonotype was seen more than once but under ten times. Another study also made use of these data, one on T cells of mothers and their children.

The specimen sequenced was blood. The clonotype was recovered from a boy younger than 18 in good health. The chain has TRBV27 and TRBJ2-7, with a tentative D call TRBD2 (5 bases). Written as DNA, the CDR3 is TGTGCCAGCAGGGGAGTAAGTATGGGCTACGAGCAGTACTTC. As protein: CASRGVSMGYEQYF.